The source of this T cell receptor (beta chain) is a study of CXCR3-negative and CXCR3-positive naive CD8 T cells. Turning to this clonotype: No antigen is known for it.

Broader study findings: CXCR3-positive naive cells had TRB CDR3s that were more hydrophobic than CXCR3-negative naive cells had. Both naive subsets had comparably high diversity; memory CD8+ cells much lower.

The CDR3 runs 12 residues. Per the germline V gene, CDR1 is MDHEN and CDR2 is SYDVKM. Via 5' RACE with UMI labels, TRB cDNA libraries were prepared. TCRdb re-called the 5' RACE reads and catalogs CDR3 proteins one per entry, DNA excluded. This listing includes some 85,000 distinct CDR3 sequences. This TCR was recovered from a human donor in good health. Some clones in this sample may be carry-over from other donors' samples. Sequenced: naive CXCR3+ CD8+ T cells from blood. Sample subset: CD45RO-CCR7+CD27+CD95- naive CD8+ T cells expressing CXCR3 (TNR3+). V gene TRBV28 combines with J gene TRBJ1-1. CDR3 amino acids: CASSFRGTEAFF.